A selection of T cell receptor beta chains follows, all from one sample in a study of cytomegalovirus exposure and HLA in healthy donors. The protocol was immunoSEQ multiplex PCR, while the TCRdb copy is restricted to in-frame clones and leaves out a portion. Altogether about 120,000 clones are present, roughly 82% being singletons, with the ten largest covering roughly 5%. The sequenced sample was PBMCs. These receptors all stem from a young man in good health and CMV-seronegative. The CDR3 runs from the conserved cysteine through the conserved F or W. The order of the fields is CDR3 length, D gene, J gene, V gene, clone size, CDR3 DNA, CDR3 protein. D genes are given only for firm matches. Size is stated for part of the rows, as once, few or many counts, or as a class when the clone is expanded.

cdr3_length: 14
d_call: -
j_call: TRBJ2-2
v_call: TRBV19
clone_size: -
cdr3_nt: TGTGCCAGTAGTATAAAATCTATGACCGGGGAGCTGTTTTTT
cdr3_aa: CASSIKSMTGELFF

cdr3_length: 13
d_call: -
j_call: TRBJ2-7
v_call: TRBV7-6
clone_size: few
cdr3_nt: TGTGCCAGCAGCTTAGCGCGGGGCTCCGAGCAGTACTTC
cdr3_aa: CASSLARGSEQYF

cdr3_length: 12
d_call: -
j_call: TRBJ1-2
v_call: TRBV5-6
clone_size: -
cdr3_nt: TGTGCCAGCATCGCGGCTAACTATGGCTACACCTTC
cdr3_aa: CASIAANYGYTF

cdr3_length: 13
d_call: -
j_call: TRBJ1-1
v_call: TRBV28
clone_size: -
cdr3_nt: TGTGCCAGCAGTTTCTCAGGGCGGGAAGAAGCTTTCTTT
cdr3_aa: CASSFSGREEAFF

cdr3_length: 18
d_call: TRBD2
j_call: TRBJ2-1
v_call: TRBV11-2
clone_size: -
cdr3_nt: TGTGCCAGCAGCCCCATCCGGTTGATAGCGGGAGTTTGGAATGAGCAGTTCTTC
cdr3_aa: CASSPIRLIAGVWNEQFF

cdr3_length: 14
d_call: TRBD2
j_call: TRBJ2-5
v_call: TRBV29-1
clone_size: -
cdr3_nt: TGCAGCGTTGTTCGGGGGGTGGGAGTGGAGACCCAGTACTTC
cdr3_aa: CSVVRGVGVETQYF

cdr3_length: 14
d_call: -
j_call: TRBJ1-4
v_call: TRBV13
clone_size: -
cdr3_nt: TGTGCCAGCAGCCCCACCGGGGTACCAGAAAAACTGTTTTTT
cdr3_aa: CASSPTGVPEKLFF

cdr3_length: 15
d_call: -
j_call: TRBJ2-7
v_call: TRBV11-2
clone_size: -
cdr3_nt: TGTGCCAGCAGCTTAGGCGCAGGGGTGGGTCACGAGCAGTACTTC
cdr3_aa: CASSLGAGVGHEQYF

cdr3_length: 14
d_call: -
j_call: TRBJ1-2
v_call: TRBV19
clone_size: -
cdr3_nt: TGTGCCAGTACCAAAACAGGGTTCGACTATGGCTACACCTTC
cdr3_aa: CASTKTGFDYGYTF

cdr3_length: 16
d_call: TRBD1
j_call: TRBJ2-1
v_call: TRBV15
clone_size: -
cdr3_nt: TGTGCCACCAGCAGAAATAGGGGACAGCTATACAATGAGCAGTTCTTC
cdr3_aa: CATSRNRGQLYNEQFF

cdr3_length: 15
d_call: TRBD1
j_call: TRBJ2-1
v_call: TRBV6-1
clone_size: -
cdr3_nt: TGTGCCAGCAGAGAACAGGGGGCAGGCTACAATGAGCAGTTCTTC
cdr3_aa: CASREQGAGYNEQFF

cdr3_length: 12
d_call: -
j_call: TRBJ1-4
v_call: TRBV14
clone_size: -
cdr3_nt: TGTGCCAGCAGTCTGGGGCTCGAAAAACTGTTTTTT
cdr3_aa: CASSLGLEKLFF

cdr3_length: 14
d_call: -
j_call: TRBJ1-5
v_call: TRBV19
clone_size: -
cdr3_nt: TGTGCCAGTAGTACAGGGGTAGGAAATCAGCCCCAGCATTTT
cdr3_aa: CASSTGVGNQPQHF

cdr3_length: 17
d_call: TRBD1
j_call: TRBJ1-5
v_call: TRBV19
clone_size: -
cdr3_nt: TGTGCCACCCAACGGGGGAGCAGGGGGCAATACAATCAGCCCCAGCATTTT
cdr3_aa: CATQRGSRGQYNQPQHF

cdr3_length: 15
d_call: TRBD2
j_call: TRBJ2-2
v_call: TRBV9
clone_size: -
cdr3_nt: TGTGCCAGCAGCGTTAGCGGGGGGGCGGCCGGGGAGCTGTTTTTT
cdr3_aa: CASSVSGGAAGELFF